Below, 26 T cell receptor beta chains from the same sample are listed, as sequenced in a study of T cell responses to AZD1222 COVID-19 vaccine. The method was immunoSEQ multiplex PCR; TCRdb's version includes in-frame clones alone and lacks a portion of them. The profile shows some 140,000 clones, 93% of them singletons. Sequenced here: peripheral blood, sampled on day 0 of AZD1222 vaccination. The receptors come from an adult in good health.

The chain is built from TRBV6-1 and TRBJ1-6; possibly TRBD1 for D (5 bases). Trimming cost V 4 bases and J 9 bases, with 19 bases left between them. Germline V gene sequence: CDR1 MNHNS, CDR2 SASEGT. This CDR3 is built from 16 residues. The chain's CDR3 is CASSARRGTAFSPLHF. The CDR3, as DNA: TGTGCCAGCAGTGCCCGCCGCGGGACGGCCTTTTCACCCCTCCACTTT.

This clone occurred once. The chain joins TRBV27 to TRBJ1-2; no definite D call. V lost 0 bases and J 3 bases, leaving 8 bases between the germline ends. This CDR3 spans 14 amino acids. CDR1 and CDR2 from the germline V gene are MNHEY and SMNVEV (reference sequence). CDR3 in amino acids: CASSLSNGYYGYTF. CDR3 nucleotides: TGTGCCAGCAGTTTATCGAACGGGTACTATGGCTACACCTTC.

The chain combines TRBV5-4 with TRBJ2-2; weak D call: TRBD2 (5 bases). The CDR3 is 13 residues long. V was cut by 5 bases and J by 5 bases, with 10 bases left in between. Germline V CDR1 and CDR2: SGHNT, YYREEE (reference sequence). The CDR3 nucleotides are TGTGCCAGCAGTTTGAGGGTGACCGGGGAGCTGTTTTTT. The encoded protein is CASSLRVTGELFF.

The chain employs TRBV4-1 and TRBJ2-7; a weak D match, TRBD1 (5 bases). CDR1 and CDR2 (germline): MGHRA, YSYEKL. CDR3 length: 15 residues. V lost 0 bases to trimming and J lost 0 bases, with 9 bases between them. In DNA, the CDR3 is TGCGCCAGCAGCCAAGATGAAGGGGTCTCCTACGAGCAGTACTTC. This sequence encodes CASSQDEGVSYEQYF.

The gene calls are TRBV5-6 and TRBJ2-2, with D possibly being TRBD1 or TRBD2 (6 bases each). The germline gives CDR1 SGHDT, CDR2 YYEEEE. The CDR3 runs 15 residues. V dropped 3 bases and J dropped 7 bases, with 16 bases sitting between them. CDR3 sequence (DNA): TGTGCCAGCAGCTCGGGGGCTCCGCAGGTCGGGGAGCTGTTTTTT. It translates to CASSSGAPQVGELFF.

The chain employs TRBV5-4 and TRBJ2-5, with D tentatively TRBD1 (6 bases). Trimming left V 0 bases short and J 5 bases short, with 11 bases between. The CDR3 has 14 residues. Germline CDR1 and CDR2: SGHNT and YYREEE (reference sequence). In nucleotides, the CDR3 is TGTGCCAGCAGCTTGGATCAGGGGACGGAGACCCAGTACTTC. Translated: CASSLDQGTETQYF.

The CDR3 protein is CASSPDRAIPVGYTF. DNA for the CDR3: TGTGCCAGCAGCCCGGACAGGGCTATCCCAGTTGGCTACACCTTC. This sequence joins TRBV4-2 and TRBJ1-2; 8 bases line up with TRBD1. The CDR3 is 15 residues long. The V gene end was trimmed by 4 bases and the J gene end by 7 bases; junction bases not matched to a gene: 11. CDR1 and CDR2 (germline): LGHNA, YNFKEQ.

The genes are TRBV7-3 and TRBJ1-2; D is unclear. CDR3 length equals 11 residues. Trimming removed 7 bases from V and 8 bases from J, with 11 bases in between. Germline-derived CDR1 and CDR2 are SGHTA and FQGTGA. The CDR3 nucleotides are TGTGCCAGCAACCCGACGGGAGGCTACACCTTC. Its protein is CASNPTGGYTF.

V gene TRBV18 combines with J gene TRBJ1-3; 8 nucleotides agree with TRBD1. V lost 2 bases, J lost 0 bases, and 3 bases stayed unmatched. Germline values: CDR1 KGHSH, CDR2 LQKENI. CDR3 length equals 16 residues. CDR3 sequence (DNA): TGTGCCAGCTCACCAGAAACAGGGGGCTCTGGAAACACCATATATTTT. This translates into CASSPETGGSGNTIYF.

The V gene is TRBV4-1, the J gene TRBJ2-3; D is undetermined. CDR3 length: 13 amino acids. V lost 4 bases and J 5 bases, leaving 10 bases between the germline ends. CDR1 MGHRA and CDR2 YSYEKL come from the germline V gene. This CDR3 reads CASSRAPGDTQYF. CDR3 in DNA: TGCGCCAGCAGCCGCGCGCCTGGAGATACGCAGTATTTT.

The genes are TRBV5-6 and TRBJ1-1; 8 nucleotides line up with TRBD1. The CDR3 sequence is 16 residues long. From germline, CDR1 is SGHDT and CDR2 YYEEEE. V was clipped by 2 bases and J by 3 bases; unmatched bases: 9. The CDR3 protein is CASSLGAGGAYTEAFF. The CDR3 DNA sequence: TGTGCCAGCAGCTTAGGAGCAGGGGGCGCGTACACTGAAGCTTTCTTT. Full variable domain (outside the CDR3, taken from reference TRBV5-6 and TRBJ1-1): DAGVTQSPTHLIKTRGQQVTLRCSPKSGHDTVSWYQQALGQGPQFIFQYYEEEERQRGNFPDRFSGHQFPNYSSELNVNALLLGDSALYLCASSLGAGGAYTEAFFGQGTRLTVV.

This chain joins TRBV6-1 and TRBJ1-2, with 8 positions matching TRBD1. The germline V gene has CDR1 MNHNS and CDR2 SASEGT. The CDR3 covers 17 residues. Trimming removed 2 bases from V and 4 bases from J; junction bases left unmatched: 12. The CDR3 protein is CASSEFHHRTGRYGYTF. CDR3 sequence (DNA): TGTGCCAGCAGTGAATTCCATCACCGGACAGGGCGCTATGGCTACACCTTC.

The chain carries TRBV7-2 and TRBJ1-3; 7 bases align to TRBD1. CDR3 length: 15 residues. Trimming took 0 bases from V and 4 from J; bases not matched to a gene: 3. Looked up from germline, CDR1 is SGHTA and CDR2 is FQGNSA. The CDR3 DNA follows: TGTGCCAGCAGCTTAGCAGGGGGCAGCGGAAACACCATATATTTT. This gives the protein CASSLAGGSGNTIYF.

This clone occurred once. This chain links TRBV3-1 (or the pseudogene TRBV3-2) with TRBJ2-1; TRBD2 agrees at 13 bases. Germline V gene lookup returns CDR1 LGHDT and CDR2 YNNKEL (reference sequence). CDR3 size: 15 residues. V lost 7 bases and J lost 5; bases outside the gene matches: 5. The CDR3 spells CASTLTSGGDNEQFF. The CDR3 DNA sequence: TGTGCCAGCACCCTCACTAGCGGGGGGGACAATGAGCAGTTCTTC.

The chain employs TRBV2 and TRBJ1-2; D is unresolved. Trimming removed 7 bases from V and 0 bases from J, with 12 bases in between. Germline CDR1 and CDR2: SNHLY and FYNNEI. The CDR3 sequence is 14 residues long. In DNA, the CDR3 is TGTGCCAGCAAGGAGGACCGAGCTAACTATGGCTACACCTTC. Translated, it gives CASKEDRANYGYTF.

The chain has TRBV19 and TRBJ1-2; TRBD1 aligns across 8 bases. CDR3 length equals 14 residues. Looked up from germline, CDR1 is LNHDA and CDR2 is SQIVND (reference sequence). V dropped 4 bases and J dropped 3; count of bases not matched to a gene: 4. The CDR3 coding sequence is TGTGCCAGTAGTACGACAGGGGAATACTATGGCTACACCTTC. As protein: CASSTTGEYYGYTF.

The V and J genes are TRBV9 and TRBJ1-1, with a possible D match to TRBD1 (5 bases). Trimming took 3 bases from V and 4 from J, leaving 13 bases between them. This CDR3 spans 14 amino acids. Germline lookup yields CDR1 SGDLS and CDR2 YYNGEE. CDR3: CASSAGGGFTEAFF. Written as DNA, the CDR3 is TGTGCCAGCAGCGCGGGTGGGGGGTTCACTGAAGCTTTCTTT.

The chain has TRBV2 and TRBJ2-3; D ambiguous. From germline, CDR1 is SNHLY and CDR2 FYNNEI. There are 11 residues in the CDR3. Trimming removed 5 bases from V and 6 bases from J, with 6 bases in between. The CDR3 coding sequence is TGTGCCAGCAGTTTTTTGGATACGCAGTATTTT. Translated, it gives CASSFLDTQYF.

This clone was seen just once. This chain connects TRBV5-1 to TRBJ2-3; 9 bases are a match to TRBD1. CDR3 length: 16 amino acids. Per germline, CDR1 SGHRS and CDR2 YFSETQ. V shed 1 base and J 4 bases; nucleotides not matched to a gene: 7. The CDR3, as DNA: TGCGCCAGCAGCTTGCAGGGACAGGGAAGCTCAGATACGCAGTATTTT. Translating gives CASSLQGQGSSDTQYF.

The gene calls are TRBV7-9 and TRBJ1-1; D is unresolved. The V gene lost 3 bases and the J gene lost 3 bases, with 2 bases spanning the gap. CDR1 is SEHNR, CDR2 FQNEAQ, per germline (reference sequence). The CDR3 extends over 11 amino acids. The CDR3 loop is CASSFDTEAFF. The DNA for the CDR3 is TGTGCCAGCAGCTTCGACACTGAAGCTTTCTTT.

The chain has TRBV19 and TRBJ1-5; weak D call: TRBD1 (6 bases). The germline gives CDR1 LNHDA, CDR2 SQIVND (reference sequence). The CDR3 loop spans 14 amino acids. Trimming stripped 7 bases from V and 9 bases from J, with 19 bases between. In nucleotides, the CDR3 is TGTGCCAGTACCCCTGCGGACAGCCCCGTGCCCCAGCATTTT. This encodes CASTPADSPVPQHF.

The rearrangement uses TRBV10-2 and TRBJ2-7; D remains ambiguous. The CDR3 has 14 residues. V shed 6 bases and J shed 0 bases, with 12 bases lying between them. The germline CDR1 and CDR2 sequences are WSHSY and SAAADI. This CDR3 is CASRVDRSSYEQYF. CDR3 bases: TGCGCCAGCAGGGTGGATAGGAGCTCCTACGAGCAGTACTTC.

The chain couples TRBV11-3 to TRBJ2-1; TRBD2 matches 8 bases. Germline V lookup: CDR1 SGHNT, CDR2 YENEEA. CDR3 size: 16 residues. V lost 0 bases to trimming and J lost 8 bases; unmatched junction nucleotides: 9. CDR3 in DNA: TGTGCCAGCAGCTTAGATTCCAGCGGGGGAGTCGATGAGCAGTTCTTC. Encoded protein: CASSLDSSGGVDEQFF.

V is TRBV19 and J is TRBJ2-3, with D possibly called TRBD1 or TRBD2 (5 bases each). The germline gives CDR1 LNHDA, CDR2 SQIVND (reference sequence). The CDR3 loop spans 13 amino acids. With 9 bases removed from V and 3 bases from J, the gap between germline ends came to 13 bases. CDR3 region: CASQGRRTDTQYF. CDR3 DNA: TGTGCCAGCCAGGGTAGGAGGACAGATACGCAGTATTTT.

The chain combines TRBV6-5 with TRBJ2-3; 7 nucleotides align to TRBD1. Germline V lookup: CDR1 MNHEY, CDR2 SVGAGI. The CDR3 totals 12 residues. V lost 6 bases, J lost 4 bases, and 1 base stayed unmatched. The CDR3 DNA is TGTGCCAGCAGCCAGGGGGCAGATACGCAGTATTTT. Its protein is CASSQGADTQYF.

The chain joins TRBV15 to TRBJ1-1; 8 bases agree with TRBD1. The CDR3 sequence is 15 residues long. V was pared by 0 bases and J by 8 bases, with 8 bases of the junction left unmatched. The germline CDR1 and CDR2 sequences are LNHNV and YYDKDF (reference sequence). The CDR3 region is CATSRDHPDRDEAFF. CDR3 in DNA: TGTGCCACCAGCAGAGATCATCCGGACAGGGACGAAGCTTTCTTT.